A selection of T cell receptor beta chains follows, all from one sample in a study of cytomegalovirus exposure and HLA in healthy donors. Only in-frame clones appear in the TCRdb table, and some are missing; sequencing was by immunoSEQ multiplex PCR. The table has over 150,000 clones, about 76% seen once; the top ten hold over 2%. The sequencing input was PBMCs. These receptors were taken from a woman aged 40 to 50 in good health and CMV-seropositive. Both conserved end residues are part of each CDR3. The D gene is left open where the match is weak.

D | J | V | CDR3
TRBD1 | TRBJ1-2 | TRBV18 | CASSPQTGGNYGYTF
NA | TRBJ1-1 | TRBV30 | CAWSASDRENTEAFF
TRBD2 | TRBJ2-1 | TRBV9 | CASSPPYGLAGADEQFF
TRBD1 | TRBJ2-6 | TRBV7-2 | CASSGQGHSGANVLTF
NA | TRBJ2-1 | TRBV5-1 | CASSLGEAEQFF
NA | TRBJ1-2 | TRBV7-2 | CASSLGQNYGYTF
TRBD1 | TRBJ1-1 | TRBV7-8 | CASSPHRDRVATEAFF
TRBD1 | TRBJ1-5 | TRBV4-1 | CASSTPGQGALKQPQHF
TRBD1 | TRBJ1-6 | TRBV5-6 | CASSLTGVSSYNSPLHF
NA | TRBJ2-3 | TRBV10-1 | CASDHTRKFDTQYF
TRBD1 | TRBJ2-3 | TRBV19 | CASSLEGTGRDTQYF
NA | TRBJ2-7 | TRBV7-2 | CASSSILGPYEQYF
NA | TRBJ2-7 | TRBV30 | CAWSVLSYEQYF
TRBD1 | TRBJ1-2 | TRBV30 | CAWSRDSDYGYTF
NA | TRBJ2-7 | TRBV4-3 | CASSQDLSSTRSYEQYF
NA | NA | TRBV7-8 | CASSTSGTLYEQYF
NA | TRBJ1-2 | TRBV28 | CAILINRNYGYTF
TRBD2 | TRBJ2-7 | TRBV4-2 | CASSRQLAGGNEQYF
NA | TRBJ1-2 | TRBV6-5 | CASRALVANYGYTF
TRBD2 | TRBJ2-1 | TRBV7-9 | CASSVASGRGNEQFF
TRBD1 | TRBJ2-5 | TRBV12-5 | CASGQSGTAARQYF
NA | TRBJ1-1 | TRBV6-5 | CASSYGTNTEAFF